The subject of this entry is one TCR beta chain. No antigen is known for it. Germline assignment: CDR1 SNHLY and CDR2 FYNNEI. The CDR3 has 14 residues. The ends lost 7 bases at V and 5 bases at J; junction bases unmatched: 9. These data come from a study of Graves' ophthalmopathy and Graves' hyperthyroidism. Study-wide points: Most clonotypes expanded in thyroid above 0.001 frequency were present in blood too.

Amplification targeted the TCR beta CDR3 regions, with RNA transcripts as the source material. An initial RT-PCR round employing HTBI primers preceded a second-round multiplex PCR. TCRdb reprocessed the multiplex PCR reads with MiXCR, giving one entry per CDR3 protein. The sample gives around 590,000 distinct CDR3 sequences, roughly 40% of which show up once; roughly 4% is in the top ten. Aged 18 to 65, hyperthyroidism patients had new diagnoses of under 2 months' duration. The chain carries TRBV2 and TRBJ2-5; 8 bases fit TRBD1. Sequencing input: peripheral blood or thyroid tissue (not recorded which). This TCR derives from an adult man with Graves' hyperthyroidism. The CDR3 DNA is TGTGCCAGCACCGACAGGGGTCCAGGGGAGACCCAGTACTTC. Its protein is CASTDRGPGETQYF. Filled out from reference TRBV2 and TRBJ2-5, the complete variable domain reads EPEVTQTPSHQVTQMGQEVILRCVPISNHLYFYWYRQILGQKVEFLVSFYNNEISEKSEIFDDQFSVERPDGSNFTLKIRSTKLEDSAMYFCASTDRGPGETQYFGPGTRLLVL.